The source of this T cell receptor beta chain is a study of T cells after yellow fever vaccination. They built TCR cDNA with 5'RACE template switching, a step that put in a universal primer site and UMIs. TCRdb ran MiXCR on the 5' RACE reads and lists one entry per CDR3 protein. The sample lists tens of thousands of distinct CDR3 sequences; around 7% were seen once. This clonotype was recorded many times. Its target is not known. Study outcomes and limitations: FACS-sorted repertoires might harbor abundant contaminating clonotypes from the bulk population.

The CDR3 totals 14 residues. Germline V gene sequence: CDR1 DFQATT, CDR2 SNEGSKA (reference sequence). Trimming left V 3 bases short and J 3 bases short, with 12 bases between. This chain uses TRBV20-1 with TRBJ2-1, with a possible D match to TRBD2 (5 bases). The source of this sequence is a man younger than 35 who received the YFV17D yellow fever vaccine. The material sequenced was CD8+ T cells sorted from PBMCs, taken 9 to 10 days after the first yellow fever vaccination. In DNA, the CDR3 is TGCAGTGCTAGCCGGGGTGCATTCTACAATGAGCAGTTCTTC. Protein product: CSASRGAFYNEQFF.